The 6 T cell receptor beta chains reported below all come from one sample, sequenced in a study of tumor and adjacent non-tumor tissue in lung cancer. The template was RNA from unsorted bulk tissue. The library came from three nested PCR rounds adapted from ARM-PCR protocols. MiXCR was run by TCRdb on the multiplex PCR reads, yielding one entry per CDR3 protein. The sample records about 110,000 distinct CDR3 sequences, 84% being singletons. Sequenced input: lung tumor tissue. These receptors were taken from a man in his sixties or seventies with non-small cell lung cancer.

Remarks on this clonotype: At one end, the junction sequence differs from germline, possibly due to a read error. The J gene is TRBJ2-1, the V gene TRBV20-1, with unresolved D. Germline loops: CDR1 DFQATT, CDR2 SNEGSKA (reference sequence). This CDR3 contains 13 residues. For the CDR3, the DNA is TGTAGTGCTATCCCTATTGGGATCAATGAGCAGTTCTTC. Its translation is CSAIPIGINEQFF.

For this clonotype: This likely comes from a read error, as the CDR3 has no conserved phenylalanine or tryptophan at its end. The CDR3 protein is CASSQSVSTDTQYL. The CDR3 bases are TGCGCCAGCAGCCAATCTGTCTCTACAGATACGCAGTATTTG. V usage is TRBV4-1 and J usage is TRBJ2-3; no clear D. V was cut by 2 bases and J by 3 bases, with 9 bases left in between. Germline V gene sequence: CDR1 MGHRA, CDR2 YSYEKL. The CDR3 is made up of 14 amino acids.

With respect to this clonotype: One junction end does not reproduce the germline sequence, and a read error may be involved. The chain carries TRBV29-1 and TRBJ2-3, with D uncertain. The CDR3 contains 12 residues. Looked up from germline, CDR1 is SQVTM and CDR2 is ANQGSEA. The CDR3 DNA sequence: TGCAGCATTGATAAGGGTGCAGATTCGCAGTATTTT. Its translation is CSIDKGADSQYF.

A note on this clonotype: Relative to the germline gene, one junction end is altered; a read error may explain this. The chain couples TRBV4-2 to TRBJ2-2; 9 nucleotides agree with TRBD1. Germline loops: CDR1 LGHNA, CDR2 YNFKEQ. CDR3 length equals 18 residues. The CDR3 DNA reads TGTCCCAGCAGCCAAAAAAACTTATACAGGGGGCGCTCCGGGGAGCTGTTTTTT. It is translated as CPSSQKNLYRGRSGELFF.

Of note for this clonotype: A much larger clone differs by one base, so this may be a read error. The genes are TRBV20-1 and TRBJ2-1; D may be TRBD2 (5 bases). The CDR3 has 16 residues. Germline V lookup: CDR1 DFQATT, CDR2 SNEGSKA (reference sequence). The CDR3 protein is CSAPNSDPSSYNELFF. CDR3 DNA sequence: TGCAGTGCTCCGAATAGCGACCCGAGCTCCTACAATGAGCTGTTCTTC.

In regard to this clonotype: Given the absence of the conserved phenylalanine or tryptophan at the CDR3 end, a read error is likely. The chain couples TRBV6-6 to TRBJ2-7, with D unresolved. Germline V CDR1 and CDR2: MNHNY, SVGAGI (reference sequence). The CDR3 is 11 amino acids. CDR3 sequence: CDNTRFHEQYL. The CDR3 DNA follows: TGTGACAACACACGGTTCCACGAGCAGTACCTC.